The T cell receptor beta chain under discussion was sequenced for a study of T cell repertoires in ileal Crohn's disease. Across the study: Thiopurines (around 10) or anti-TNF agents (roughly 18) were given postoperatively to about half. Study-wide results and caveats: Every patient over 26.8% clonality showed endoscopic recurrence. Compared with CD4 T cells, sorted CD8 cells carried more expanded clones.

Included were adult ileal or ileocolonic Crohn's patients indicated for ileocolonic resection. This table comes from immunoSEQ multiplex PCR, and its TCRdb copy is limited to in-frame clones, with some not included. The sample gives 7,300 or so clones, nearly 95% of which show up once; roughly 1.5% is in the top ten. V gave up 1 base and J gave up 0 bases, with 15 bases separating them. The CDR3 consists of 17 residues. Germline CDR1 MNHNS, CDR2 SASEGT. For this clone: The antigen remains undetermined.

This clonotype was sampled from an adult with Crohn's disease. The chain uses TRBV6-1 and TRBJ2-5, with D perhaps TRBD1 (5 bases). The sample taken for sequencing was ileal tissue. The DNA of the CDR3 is TGTGCCAGCAGTGAAGGGGGCAGGGCCTCGTACCAAGAGACCCAGTACTTC. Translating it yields CASSEGGRASYQETQYF.